Listed here is a single T cell receptor beta chain. Its binding antigen is unknown. Per-base qualities were not stored, and no clone one base away is much larger. The TCR beta CDR3 regions were amplified from RNA transcripts. A first-round RT-PCR of the TCR CDR3 used the HTBI primer set with the Qiagen OneStep RT-PCR kit. The libraries were constructed in a second round of multiplex PCR and then size-selected and purified. The libraries were sequenced on an Illumina HiSeq2000 using paired-end 100 bp reads. Concerning the study's data processing: SOAPnuke was used to process the raw data, removing reads that contained adapters or uncalled bases, had a mean Phred below 15, or lacked an exact match to the constant primer or identifier. High-quality paired reads were merged with COPE v1.2.5, and unique nucleotide sequences were defined as clonotypes. MiTCR v1.1 was used to align the clonotypes against IMGT TRBV, TRBD and TRBJ reference segments. Only V-J combinations with frequency above 0.0001, covering roughly 99% of repertoires, were analysed. A TCS score was defined as the ratio of F50 (clonal expansion) to E x V (chaos), with BLOSUM62-based TCRdist applied between CDR3 peptides within each V-J. Welch's t-statistics and random forest reduced several hundred V-J features to 10 to 15, which were used in a naive Bayes classifier (R e1071). TCRdb handled the public reads itself, with Q25 trimming in fastp and clone calling in MiXCR, and kept productive beta chains. Rows are combined by CDR3 protein, so each entry shows the most common genes and DNA. What appears here as the V and J calls and clone size reflects TCRdb's work, not the paper's. The sample has 250,000 to 350,000 distinct CDR3 sequences on record, approximately 20% of them singletons. Jointly, the top ten make up 50% to 75% of the sample.

CDR1 MDHEN and CDR2 SYDVKM are derived from the germline V gene. Counted from cysteine to phenylalanine, this CDR3 has 16 amino acids. The entry retains the CDR3 DNA only, 48 bases that are in frame from base 1. Trimming removed 5 bases from V and 2 bases from J, leaving 18 bases between the germline ends. The record originates from a study of T cells in Graves' hyperthyroidism and ophthalmopathy (dated by TCRdb to between 2018 and 2020). For the study in its entirety: Peripheral blood was collected at initial diagnosis, before any treatment. TCR V-J signatures able to tell the groups apart were searched for in a discovery cohort of 90 to 100 patients, of whom fewer than 45 had Graves' ophthalmopathy and about 60 had stable Graves' hyperthyroidism. Whether ophthalmopathy could be predicted prospectively was tested in an independent validation cohort made up of 18 to 20 hyperthyroidism patients plus 17 patients who later progressed to ophthalmopathy. The roughly 91 discovery patients were randomly divided into training and test sets at a 7:3 ratio. Thyroid tissue and blood T-cell repertoires from more than 5 Graves' hyperthyroidism patients were also compared in the study. Following sampling, methimazole starting at 30 mg daily was given to hyperthyroidism patients, and high-dose intravenous methylprednisolone was given to ophthalmopathy patients. The paper describes TCR Vbeta CDR3 sequencing of 135 peripheral blood samples, made up of 43 ophthalmopathy patients, 70 to 80 hyperthyroidism patients and 17 progressor patients.

In the ophthalmopathy patients, disease was moderately to severely active, with a Clinical Activity Score of 3 or more, a NOSPECS grade of 4 or more, and a duration of less than 3 months. The study excluded patients with uncontrolled infections, other autoimmune diseases, pregnancy or lactation. Clinical symptoms, serum thyroxine and TRAb, thyroid ultrasound, and orbital computed tomography formed the basis for the diagnoses. PBMCs were separated from 7.5 to 10 ml of fresh peripheral blood using Ficoll-Paque density gradient centrifugation. Total RNA was extracted with Trizol reagent, and quality was checked on an Agilent 2100 Bioanalyzer. The paper's findings and limits, for the study overall: Sample size was not statistically predetermined, and investigators were not blinded to group allocation. Ophthalmopathy was separated from stable hyperthyroidism by a 13 V-J signature model, with around 90% sensitivity and roughly 81% specificity obtained in cross-validation and 80%/75% obtained in testing. Blood samples also contained most of the expanded thyroid clonotypes (frequency above 0.001), which suggests that blood repertoires may reflect thyroid immune responses. In validation, progression to ophthalmopathy was predicted by the model with 65% to 71% sensitivity and under 85% specificity, a median of approximately 6.5 months before onset.

The TCR comes from a man aged 30-40 years with Graves' ophthalmopathy. What was sequenced was blood. This sequence uses TRBV28 and TRBJ2-5, with no reliable assignment of the D segment. The CDR3 region reads CASSRPPINPQETQYF. The DNA reads TGTGCCAGCAGTAGACCCCCCATCAACCCGCAAGAGACCCAGTACTTC. The full variable domain, with segments outside the CDR3 supplied by the reference TRBV28 and TRBJ2-5 proteins, appears as DVKVTQSSRYLVKRTGEKVFLECVQDMDHENMFWYRQDPGLGLRLIYFSYDVKMKEKGDIPEGYSVSREKKERFSLILESASTNQTSMYLCASSRPPINPQETQYFGPGTRLLVL.